This T cell receptor (beta chain) was found in a study of shared clonotypes between healthy human individuals (dated by TCRdb to 2019 to 2021). About the full investigation: The cohort included three men and a couple of women between 18 and 49 years of age. For each donor, CD4 naive and CD4 memory were each run on three plates, CD8 naive on two plates, and CD8 memory on one plate. The study deeply sequenced blood TCR repertoires of about 5 healthy adults to estimate repertoire size and the extent of clonotype sharing between individuals. Per donor, leukapheresis produced somewhere between about 0.94 and 8.9 billion PBMCs. To increase sequencing depth and limit assay-specific biases, different laboratories used diverse techniques to prepare libraries and sequence TCR repertoires.

About this clone itself: The antigen it recognizes is unknown. No base qualities exist here, and no much larger clone lies one base off it.

The donors were healthy, HIV-negative adults who had no recently reported acute infections or vaccinations. Every donor was a Caucasian adult living in Nashville, Tennessee, USA. CD4+ T cells were enriched by magnetic negative selection, after which naive cells were positively selected on CD45RA and the negative fraction was taken as the memory subset. Blood was collected by leukapheresis, and PBMCs were isolated by Ficoll-Histopaque density gradient centrifugation and then cryopreserved in liquid nitrogen vapor phase. Purity and quantity of every magnetically sorted T cell population were checked by analytical flow cytometry. Genomic DNA was isolated from every sorted fraction and measured by UV absorbance on a Nanodrop 2000c. Summary of the overall study and its limitations: Naive subsets generally had larger estimated clonotype richness than memory subsets did. Sampling was restricted to blood, and TCR repertoires in tissues likely differ from the TCR repertoires found in blood. Compared with non-shared clonotypes, the clonotypes found in all four sorted-subset donors had higher generation probabilities. Incomplete sequencing was indicated by rarefaction of sorted-subset datasets, despite the large sequencing depth. When several donors were compared, the shared fraction of clonotypes was approximately 5% for naive CD4, roughly 3.3% for naive CD8, 2.3% for memory CD4, and 0.35% to 0.4% for memory CD8. Pairwise subsampling indicated that sequencing depth was expected to affect the degree of clonotype sharing among donors. The small number of donors limited the genetic and exposure-history diversity represented.

Using the deep immunoSEQ assay, multiplex PCR amplified TCR CDR3 regions from genomic DNA. For each cell subset, the extracted genomic DNA was distributed evenly across all wells of several immunoSEQ 96-well plates, and each plate served as one replicate. Each replicate PCR for sorted subsets received 150 to 250 ng genomic DNA, equal to about 29,000 T cell genomes. Purified libraries were quantified with a Qubit 3.0 fluorometer, sized on a Bioanalyzer 2100, and re-quantified with the KAPA Library Quantification kit. Every immunoSEQ 96-well plate was sequenced on a separate single-read 150-cycle Illumina NextSeq 550 flow cell. As for how the authors treated the data: Because the immunoSEQ output held only junctional sequences and lacked quality scores, the filtering could not match the filtering applied to full-length reads. Sequences were annotated with PyIR, a Python wrapper for IgBLAST v1.9, and V/J genes and CDR3 were assigned using IMGT germline references. Reads with weak V/J assignments (E-value above 1e-6), missing CDR3, stop codons, out-of-frame junctions, or ambiguous translated residues were removed. A V3J clonotype was defined by an identical inferred V gene, J gene, and CDR3 amino acid sequence. The percentage overlap between two repertoires was calculated by dividing the number of shared unique clonotypes by the size of the smaller repertoire. Three approaches were used to assess repertoire richness: RTK rarefaction, the Chao1 estimator, and Recon v2.1 estimates of unobserved clonotypes. For all TCRbeta clonotypes obtained by the gDNA method from several donors, generation probabilities were computed with OLGA. What TCRdb holds here is the immuneACCESS table cut down to in-frame rearrangements. Part of the clones is not present; checked against another copy, under half of the missing clones reflect an unresolved V gene, and the others are unexplained. V and J calls and clone size are given by that table; D and trimming were obtained from the DNA. In all, the sample holds 650,000 to 750,000 clones, and approximately 79% of those were seen once. The ten largest clonotypes hold around 1.8% of the sample.

This clonotype was obtained from a woman in her 30s in good health. The sample was memory CD4+ T cells sorted from blood. Reading the label with the study, this specimen's cell subset or site is: CD45RA-negative fraction.

The nucleotides are TGTGCCAGCAGCTTATCCCCCGAAGACGAGCAGTACTTC. This codes for CASSLSPEDEQYF. The sequence links TRBV7-9 to TRBJ2-7, with the D gene call left open. CDR1 SEHNR and CDR2 FQNEAQ were looked up in the germline V gene (reference sequence). The CDR3 covers 13 residues, taking in both the cysteine and the phenylalanine. The CDR3 DNA has 39 bases and is translated from base 1. The V end loses 2 bases and the J end loses 5 bases, and a stretch of 10 bases separates them.